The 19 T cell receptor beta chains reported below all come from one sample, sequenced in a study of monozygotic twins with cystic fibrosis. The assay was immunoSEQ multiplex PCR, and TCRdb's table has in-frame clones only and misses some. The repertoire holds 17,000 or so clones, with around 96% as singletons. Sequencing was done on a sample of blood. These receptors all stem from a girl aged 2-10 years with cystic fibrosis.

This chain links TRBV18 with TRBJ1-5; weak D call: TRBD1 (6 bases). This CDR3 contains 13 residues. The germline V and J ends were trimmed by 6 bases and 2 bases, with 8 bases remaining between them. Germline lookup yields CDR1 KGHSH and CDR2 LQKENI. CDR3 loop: CASSPGGNQPQHF. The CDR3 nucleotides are TGTGCCAGCTCCCCAGGGGGCAATCAGCCCCAGCATTTT.

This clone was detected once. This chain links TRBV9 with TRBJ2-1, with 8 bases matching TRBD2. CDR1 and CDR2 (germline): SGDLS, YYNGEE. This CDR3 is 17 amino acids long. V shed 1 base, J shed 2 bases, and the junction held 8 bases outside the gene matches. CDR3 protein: CASSVTSGSGPYNEQFF. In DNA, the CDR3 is TGTGCCAGCAGCGTAACTAGCGGTTCCGGTCCCTACAATGAGCAGTTCTTC.

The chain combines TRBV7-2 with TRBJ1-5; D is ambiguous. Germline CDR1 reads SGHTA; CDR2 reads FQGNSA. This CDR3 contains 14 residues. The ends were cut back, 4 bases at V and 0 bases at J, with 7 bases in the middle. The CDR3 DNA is TGTGCCAGCAGCTCCCGGGTTAGCAATCAGCCCCAGCATTTT. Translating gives CASSSRVSNQPQHF.

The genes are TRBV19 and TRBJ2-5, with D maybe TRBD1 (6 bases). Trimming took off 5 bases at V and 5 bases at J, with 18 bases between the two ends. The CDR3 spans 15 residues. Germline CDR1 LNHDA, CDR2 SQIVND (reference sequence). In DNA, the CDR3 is TGTGCCAGTAGTCTCGGGGACATTTCTCCGGAGACCCAGTACTTC. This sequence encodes CASSLGDISPETQYF. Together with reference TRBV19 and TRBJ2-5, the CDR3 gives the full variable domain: DGGITQSPKYLFRKEGQNVTLSCEQNLNHDAMYWYRQDPGQGLRLIYYSQIVNDFQKGDIAEGYSVSREKKESFPLTVTSAQKNPTAFYLCASSLGDISPETQYFGPGTRLLVL.

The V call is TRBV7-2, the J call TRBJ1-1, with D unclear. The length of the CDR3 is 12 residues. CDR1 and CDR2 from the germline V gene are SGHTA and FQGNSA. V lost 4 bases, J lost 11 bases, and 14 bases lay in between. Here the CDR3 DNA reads TGTGCCAGCAGCTCGACGGGTCTGGACGCTTTCTTT. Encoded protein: CASSSTGLDAFF.

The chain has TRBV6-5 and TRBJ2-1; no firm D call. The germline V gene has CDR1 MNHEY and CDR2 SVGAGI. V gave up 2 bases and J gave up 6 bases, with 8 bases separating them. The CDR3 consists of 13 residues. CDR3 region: CASSYHYGNEQFF. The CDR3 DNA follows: TGTGCCAGCAGTTACCACTACGGCAATGAGCAGTTCTTC.

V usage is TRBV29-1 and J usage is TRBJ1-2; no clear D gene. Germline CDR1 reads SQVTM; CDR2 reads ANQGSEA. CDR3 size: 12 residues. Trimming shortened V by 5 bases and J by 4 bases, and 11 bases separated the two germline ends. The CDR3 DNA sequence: TGCAGCGTTCAAGTCTCTCCCTATGGCTACACCTTC. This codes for CSVQVSPYGYTF.

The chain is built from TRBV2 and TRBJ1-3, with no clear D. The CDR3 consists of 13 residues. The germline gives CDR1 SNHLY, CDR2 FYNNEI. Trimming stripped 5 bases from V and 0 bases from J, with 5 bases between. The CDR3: CASSSRSGNTIYF. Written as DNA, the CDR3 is TGTGCCAGCAGTTCCCGCTCTGGAAACACCATATATTTT.

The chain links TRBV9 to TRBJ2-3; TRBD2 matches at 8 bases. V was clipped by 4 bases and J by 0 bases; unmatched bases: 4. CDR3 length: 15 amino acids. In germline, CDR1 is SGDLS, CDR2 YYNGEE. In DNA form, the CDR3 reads TGTGCCAGCAGCCCGGGACTAGTCAGCACAGATACGCAGTATTTT. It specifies CASSPGLVSTDTQYF.

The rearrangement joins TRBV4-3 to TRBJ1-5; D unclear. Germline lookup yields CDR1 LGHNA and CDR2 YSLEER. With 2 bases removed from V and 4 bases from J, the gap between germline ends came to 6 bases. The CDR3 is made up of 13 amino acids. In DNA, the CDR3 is TGCGCCAGCAGCCAATCCAGGAATCAGCCCCAGCATTTT. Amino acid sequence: CASSQSRNQPQHF.

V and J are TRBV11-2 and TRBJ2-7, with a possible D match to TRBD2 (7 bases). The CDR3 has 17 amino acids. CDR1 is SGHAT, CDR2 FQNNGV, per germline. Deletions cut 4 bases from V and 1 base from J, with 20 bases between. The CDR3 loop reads CASSSTWGGHQSYEQYF. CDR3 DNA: TGTGCCAGCAGCTCCACCTGGGGGGGACACCAATCCTACGAGCAGTACTTC.

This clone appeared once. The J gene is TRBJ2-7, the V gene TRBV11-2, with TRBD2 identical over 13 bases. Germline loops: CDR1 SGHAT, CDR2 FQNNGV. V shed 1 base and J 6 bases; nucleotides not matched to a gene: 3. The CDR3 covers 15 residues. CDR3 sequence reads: CASSLVGLAGTEQYF. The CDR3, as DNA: TGTGCCAGCAGCTTAGTGGGACTAGCGGGGACCGAGCAGTACTTC.

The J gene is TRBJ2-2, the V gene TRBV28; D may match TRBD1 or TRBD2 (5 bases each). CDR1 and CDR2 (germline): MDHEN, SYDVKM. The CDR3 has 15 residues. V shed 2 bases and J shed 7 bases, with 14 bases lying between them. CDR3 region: CASSLAQGVNGELFF. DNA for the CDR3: TGTGCCAGCAGTTTAGCCCAGGGAGTAAACGGGGAGCTGTTTTTT.

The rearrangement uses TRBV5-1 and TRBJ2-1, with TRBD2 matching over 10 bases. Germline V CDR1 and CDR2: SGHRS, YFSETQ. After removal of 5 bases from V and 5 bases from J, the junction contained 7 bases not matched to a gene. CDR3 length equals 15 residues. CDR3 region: CASSFLLAGNNEQFF. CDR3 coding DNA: TGCGCCAGCAGTTTTTTACTAGCGGGGAACAATGAGCAGTTCTTC. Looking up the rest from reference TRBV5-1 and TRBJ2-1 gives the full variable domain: KAGVTQTPRYLIKTRGQQVTLSCSPISGHRSVSWYQQTPGQGLQFLFEYFSETQRNKGNFPGRFSGRQFSNSRSEMNVSTLELGDSALYLCASSFLLAGNNEQFFGPGTRLTVL.

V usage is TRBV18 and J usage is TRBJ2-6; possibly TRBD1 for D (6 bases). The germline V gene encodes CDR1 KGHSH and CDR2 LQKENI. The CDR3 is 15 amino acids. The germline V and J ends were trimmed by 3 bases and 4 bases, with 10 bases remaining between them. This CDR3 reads CASSPGTFGANVLTF. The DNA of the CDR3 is TGTGCCAGCTCACCGGGGACATTCGGGGCCAACGTCCTGACTTTC.

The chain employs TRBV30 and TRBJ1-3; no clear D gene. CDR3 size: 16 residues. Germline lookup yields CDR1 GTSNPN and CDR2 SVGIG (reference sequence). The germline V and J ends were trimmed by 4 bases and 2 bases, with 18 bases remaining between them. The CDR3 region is CAWNAPRGSAGNTIYF. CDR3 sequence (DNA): TGTGCCTGGAATGCCCCTAGAGGTAGTGCTGGAAACACCATATATTTT.

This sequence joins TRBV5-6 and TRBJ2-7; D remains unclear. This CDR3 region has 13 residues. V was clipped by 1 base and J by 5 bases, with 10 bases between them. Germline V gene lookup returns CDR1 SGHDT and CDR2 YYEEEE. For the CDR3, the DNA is TGTGCCAGCAGCTTGTTAATCATGAACGAGCAGTACTTC. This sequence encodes CASSLLIMNEQYF.

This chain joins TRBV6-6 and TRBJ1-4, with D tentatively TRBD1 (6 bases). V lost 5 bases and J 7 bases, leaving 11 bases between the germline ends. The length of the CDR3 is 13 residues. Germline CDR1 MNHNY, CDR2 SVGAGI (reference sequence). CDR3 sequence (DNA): TGTGCCAGCAGTCAAACAGGGTTTGAAAAACTGTTTTTT. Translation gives CASSQTGFEKLFF.

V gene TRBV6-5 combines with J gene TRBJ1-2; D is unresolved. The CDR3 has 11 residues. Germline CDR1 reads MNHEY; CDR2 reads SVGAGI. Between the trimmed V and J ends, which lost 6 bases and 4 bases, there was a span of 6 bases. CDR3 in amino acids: CASRWLYGYTF. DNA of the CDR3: TGTGCCAGCAGGTGGCTCTATGGCTACACCTTC.